A single TCR beta chain is shown here with its context. Its antigen is still unknown. The junction does not match germline at one end; this may be a read error. PCR was performed using 60 Vbeta and 13 Jbeta primers. The method was immunoSEQ multiplex PCR; TCRdb's version includes in-frame clones alone and lacks a portion of them. The sample carries 150,000 to 200,000 clones, 70% to 90% recorded once. The sample belongs to a study of cytomegalovirus exposure and HLA in healthy donors. Study-level background: Previous work identified some 120 million unique TCR beta sequences from roughly 180 million T cells. Study results and limitations: Three chains linked to CMV were shown in vitro to be specific for CMV antigens.

The CDR3 loop spans 14 amino acids. CDR1 SGDLS and CDR2 YYNGEE come from the germline V gene. The rearrangement links TRBV9 to TRBJ2-3; D unclear. The specimen sequenced was PBMCs. The sequence derives from a man aged 25-45 years in good health and CMV-seropositive. This chain's CDR3 is CASSVVSWADTQYF. The CDR3 DNA reads TGTGCCAGCAGCGTAGTATCGTGGGCAGATACACAGTATTTT.